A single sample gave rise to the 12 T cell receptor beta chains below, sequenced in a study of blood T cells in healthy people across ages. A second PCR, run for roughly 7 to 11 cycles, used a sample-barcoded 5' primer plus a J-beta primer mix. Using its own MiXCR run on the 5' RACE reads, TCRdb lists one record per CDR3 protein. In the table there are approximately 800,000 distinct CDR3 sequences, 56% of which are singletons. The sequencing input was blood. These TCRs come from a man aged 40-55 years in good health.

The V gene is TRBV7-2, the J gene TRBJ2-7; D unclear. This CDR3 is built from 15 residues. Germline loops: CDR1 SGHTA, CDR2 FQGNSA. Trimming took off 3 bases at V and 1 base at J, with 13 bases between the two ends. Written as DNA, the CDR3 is TGTGCCAGCAGCTTTAATGACCCGGAGTCCTACGAGCAGTACTTC. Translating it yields CASSFNDPESYEQYF.

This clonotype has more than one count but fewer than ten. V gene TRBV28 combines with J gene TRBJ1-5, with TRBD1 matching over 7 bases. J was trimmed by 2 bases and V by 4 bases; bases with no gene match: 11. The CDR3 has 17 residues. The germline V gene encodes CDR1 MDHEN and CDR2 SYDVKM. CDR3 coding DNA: TGTGCCAGCAGTTCGGGACAGAGCCCCGTTGGCAATCAGCCCCAGCATTTT. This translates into CASSSGQSPVGNQPQHF. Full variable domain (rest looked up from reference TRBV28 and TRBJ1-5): DVKVTQSSRYLVKRTGEKVFLECVQDMDHENMFWYRQDPGLGLRLIYFSYDVKMKEKGDIPEGYSVSREKKERFSLILESASTNQTSMYLCASSSGQSPVGNQPQHFGDGTRLSIL.

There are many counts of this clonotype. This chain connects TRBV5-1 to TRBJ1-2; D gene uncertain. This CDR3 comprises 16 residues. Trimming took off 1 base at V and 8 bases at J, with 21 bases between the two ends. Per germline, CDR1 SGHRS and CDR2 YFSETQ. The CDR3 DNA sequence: TGCGCCAGCAGCTTGATGGACGAGGGCACCCTCGGGGGCTACACCTTC. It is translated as CASSLMDEGTLGGYTF. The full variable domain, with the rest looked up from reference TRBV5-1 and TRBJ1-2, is KAGVTQTPRYLIKTRGQQVTLSCSPISGHRSVSWYQQTPGQGLQFLFEYFSETQRNKGNFPGRFSGRQFSNSRSEMNVSTLELGDSALYLCASSLMDEGTLGGYTFGSGTRLTVV.

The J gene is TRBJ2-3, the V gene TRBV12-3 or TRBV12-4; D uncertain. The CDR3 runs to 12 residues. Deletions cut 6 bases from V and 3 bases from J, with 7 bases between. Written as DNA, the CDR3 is TGTGCCAGCAGATTTGAAACAGATACGCAGTATTTT. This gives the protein CASRFETDTQYF.

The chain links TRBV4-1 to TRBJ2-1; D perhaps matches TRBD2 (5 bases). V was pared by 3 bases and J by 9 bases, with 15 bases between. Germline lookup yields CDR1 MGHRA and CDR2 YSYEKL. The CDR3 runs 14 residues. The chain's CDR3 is CASSHPAGTSEQFF. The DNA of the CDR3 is TGCGCCAGCAGCCACCCGGCGGGTACCAGTGAGCAGTTCTTC.

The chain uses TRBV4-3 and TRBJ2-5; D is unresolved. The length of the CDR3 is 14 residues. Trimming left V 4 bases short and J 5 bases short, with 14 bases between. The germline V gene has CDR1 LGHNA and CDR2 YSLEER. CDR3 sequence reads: CASSRASWGETQYF. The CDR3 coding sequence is TGCGCCAGCAGCCGAGCCTCTTGGGGTGAGACCCAGTACTTC.

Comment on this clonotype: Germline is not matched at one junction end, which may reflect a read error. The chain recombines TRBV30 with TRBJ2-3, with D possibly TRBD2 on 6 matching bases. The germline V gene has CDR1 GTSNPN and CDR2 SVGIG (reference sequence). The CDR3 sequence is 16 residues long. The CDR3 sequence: CAWSARVRGGTATQYF. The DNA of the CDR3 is TGTGCCTGGAGTGCTCGGGTGAGGGGAGGCACAGCTACGCAGTATTTT.

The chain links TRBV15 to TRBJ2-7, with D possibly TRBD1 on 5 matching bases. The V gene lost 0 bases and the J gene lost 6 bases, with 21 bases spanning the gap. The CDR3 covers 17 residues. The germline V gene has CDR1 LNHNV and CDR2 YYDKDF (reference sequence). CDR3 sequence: CATSRDPPGAPVGEQYF. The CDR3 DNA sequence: TGTGCCACCAGCAGAGATCCCCCTGGGGCTCCAGTTGGCGAGCAGTACTTC.

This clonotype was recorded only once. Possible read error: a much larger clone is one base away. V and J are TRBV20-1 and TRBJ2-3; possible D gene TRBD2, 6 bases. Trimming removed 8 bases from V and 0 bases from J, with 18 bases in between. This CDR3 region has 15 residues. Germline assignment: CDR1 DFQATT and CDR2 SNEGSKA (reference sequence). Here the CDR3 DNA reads TGCAGTACTGGGGAAGCGGGTCGTAGCACAGATACGCAGTATTTT. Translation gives CSTGEAGRSTDTQYF.

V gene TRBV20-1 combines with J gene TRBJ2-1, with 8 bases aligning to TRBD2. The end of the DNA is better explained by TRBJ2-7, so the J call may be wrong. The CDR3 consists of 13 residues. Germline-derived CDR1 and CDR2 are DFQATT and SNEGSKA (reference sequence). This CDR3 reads CSASKTSGYEQYF. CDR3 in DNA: TGCAGTGCTAGTAAAACTAGCGGCTACGAGCAGTACTTC.

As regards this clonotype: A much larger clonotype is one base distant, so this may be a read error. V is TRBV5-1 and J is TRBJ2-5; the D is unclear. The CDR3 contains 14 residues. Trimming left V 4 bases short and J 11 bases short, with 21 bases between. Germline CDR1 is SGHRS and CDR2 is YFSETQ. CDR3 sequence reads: CASSRATSSGEQYF. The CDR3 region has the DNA TGCGCCAGCAGCCGTGCGACCTCCTCCGGTGAGCAGTACTTC.

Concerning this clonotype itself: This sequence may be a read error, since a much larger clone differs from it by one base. CDR3 protein: CAGSLAGDSNQPQHF. CDR3 bases: TGTGCCGGCAGCTTGGCGGGGGATAGCAATCAGCCCCAGCATTTT. This sequence joins TRBV7-9 and TRBJ1-5, with a weak D call TRBD1 (5 bases). Germline values: CDR1 SEHNR, CDR2 FQNEAQ (reference sequence). The CDR3 contains 15 residues.